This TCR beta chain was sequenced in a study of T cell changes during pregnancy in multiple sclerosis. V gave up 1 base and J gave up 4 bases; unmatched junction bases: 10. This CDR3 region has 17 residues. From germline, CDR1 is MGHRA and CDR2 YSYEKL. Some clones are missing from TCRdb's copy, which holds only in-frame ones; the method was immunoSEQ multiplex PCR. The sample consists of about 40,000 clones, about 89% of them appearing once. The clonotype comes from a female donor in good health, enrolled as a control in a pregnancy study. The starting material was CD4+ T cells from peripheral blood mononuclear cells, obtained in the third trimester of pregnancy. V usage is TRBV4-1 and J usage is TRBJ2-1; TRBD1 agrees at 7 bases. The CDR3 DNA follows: TGCGCCAGCAGCCAAGGGAGAGGGACAGAAATTTACAATGAGCAGTTCTTC. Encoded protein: CASSQGRGTEIYNEQFF.